This TCR beta chain stems from a study of blood T cell repertoires in COVID-19. About the study: The origin of the acute and convalescent COVID-19 samples was the United States, Italy and Spain. Sources were T cells, B-cell-depleted T cells, or PBMCs; the material itself was cDNA or gDNA.

In the original analysis: Reference gene primer amplification gave nucleated cell count estimates. TCRdb's table, derived via immunoSEQ multiplex PCR, lists solely in-frame clones and lacks some. Clonal size and the V and J genes are those of that table, whereas D and trimming came from the DNA. The repertoire holds roughly 200,000 clones, 84% seen once, with 4% to 5.5% in the top ten. CDR3 length: 14 residues. Germline CDR1 and CDR2: LNHDA and SQIVND (reference sequence). Trimming took 1 base from V and 7 from J; bases not matched to a gene: 5. This TCR was sampled from a man aged 45 to 65 with active or convalescent COVID-19. The chain has TRBV19 and TRBJ1-2; TRBD1 matches 8 bases. The sequenced sample consisted of peripheral blood. The DNA of the CDR3 is TGTGCCAGTAGTATAGCGGCAGGGGGCCTTGGCTACACCTTC. It codes for CASSIAAGGLGYTF.